This note documents a single TCR beta chain sequence. It has no known antigen specificity. Base qualities are not at hand, and no much larger clone is one base apart. Receptor amplification or capture employed the immunoSEQ multiplex PCR assay. TCRdb took over this immuneACCESS table, retaining in-frame rearrangements with V and J assigned. Such tables are incomplete; in checked studies, under half of the missing clones stem from an unresolved V gene, and the remainder is unexplained. The sample profile shows over 35,000 clones; about nine tenths of them were found once. The ten largest account for roughly 0.5% of the sample. The sample is drawn from a study of T cell changes during pregnancy in multiple sclerosis (dated by TCRdb to between 2018 and 2021). In terms of the full investigation: The study examined how the T cell repertoire changed over the course of pregnancy in women with multiple sclerosis.

For this chain, trimming is 4 bases at the V end and 3 bases at the J end, and the number of junction bases without a gene match is 6. Spanning cysteine to phenylalanine, the CDR3 consists of 14 amino acids. CDR3 DNA is the only sequence kept; it has 42 bases, read in frame from the first base. The germline V gene encodes CDR1 SGHVS and CDR2 FQNEAQ. The chain is encoded by TRBV7-8 joined to TRBJ2-7, with 7 bases aligning to TRBD1. Sequencing used CD4+ T cells from peripheral blood mononuclear cells, obtained in the first trimester of pregnancy. This TCR came from a female donor in good health, enrolled as a control in a pregnancy study. The nucleotide sequence reads TGTGCCAGCAGCTCGACAGGGATGGTCTACGAGCAGTACTTC. Its protein product is CASSSTGMVYEQYF.